This T cell receptor (beta chain) was identified during a study of control samples from healthy donors and cancer patients. CDR3 size: 12 residues. From germline, CDR1 is MDHEN and CDR2 SYDVKM. Trimming shortened V by 4 bases and J by 2 bases, and 5 bases separated the two germline ends. Produced via immunoSEQ multiplex PCR; TCRdb's table is partial and in-frame only. The sample lists about 100,000 clones, 85% occurring once. The receptor comes from a man aged 25 to 40 in good health. What was sequenced was blood. The genes are TRBV28 and TRBJ1-2; D gene uncertain. The CDR3, as DNA: TGTGCCAGCAGTTCCCAGAACTATGGCTACACCTTC. Amino acid sequence: CASSSQNYGYTF.